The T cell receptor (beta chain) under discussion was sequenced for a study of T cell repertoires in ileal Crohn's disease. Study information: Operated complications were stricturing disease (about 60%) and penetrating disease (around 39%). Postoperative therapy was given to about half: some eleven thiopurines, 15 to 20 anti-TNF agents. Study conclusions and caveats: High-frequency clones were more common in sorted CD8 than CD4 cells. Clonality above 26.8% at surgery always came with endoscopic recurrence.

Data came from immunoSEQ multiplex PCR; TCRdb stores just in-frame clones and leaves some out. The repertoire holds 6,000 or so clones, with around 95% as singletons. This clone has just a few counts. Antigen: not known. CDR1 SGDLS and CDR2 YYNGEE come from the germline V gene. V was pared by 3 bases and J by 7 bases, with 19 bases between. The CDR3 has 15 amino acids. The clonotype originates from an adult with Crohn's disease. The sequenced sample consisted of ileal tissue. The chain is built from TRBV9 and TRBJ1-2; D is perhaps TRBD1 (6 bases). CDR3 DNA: TGTGCCAGCAGCGAGTGGGGGCCAGGGGTGAGTGGCTACACCTTC. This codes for CASSEWGPGVSGYTF.